Below are 10 T cell receptor beta chains sequenced from a single sample in a study of blood T cell repertoires in COVID-19. TCRdb keeps only in-frame clones here, not all; method: immunoSEQ multiplex PCR. The sample includes just over 150,000 clones, approximately 82% of them seen just once. What was sequenced was peripheral blood. Receptors originate from a woman older than 75 with acute or convalescent COVID-19.

The count of this clone is one. The genes are TRBV6-2 or TRBV6-3 and TRBJ2-2; D not certain. The germline V gene encodes CDR1 MNHEY and CDR2 SVGEGT. CDR3 length: 13 residues. With 2 bases removed from V and 6 bases from J, the gap between germline ends came to 7 bases. CDR3 sequence reads: CASSYTTAGELFF. CDR3 nucleotides: TGTGCCAGCAGTTACACCACTGCCGGGGAGCTGTTTTTT.

The chain is built from TRBV4-1 and TRBJ1-1; a weak D match, TRBD1 (5 bases). The V end was cut by 4 bases, the J end by 0 bases, with 12 bases between. Germline V CDR1 and CDR2: MGHRA, YSYEKL. There are 15 residues in the CDR3. The CDR3 is CASSLGGSMNTEAFF. DNA of the CDR3: TGCGCCAGCAGCCTCGGGGGTAGTATGAACACTGAAGCTTTCTTT.

The chain has TRBV11-2 and TRBJ2-1, with 7 bases identical to TRBD2. The germline gives CDR1 SGHAT, CDR2 FQNNGV. This CDR3 is 14 amino acids long. J lost 6 bases, V lost 1 base, and 3 bases had no gene match. The CDR3 is CASSLVSGGNEQFF. CDR3 sequence (DNA): TGTGCCAGCAGCTTAGTTTCGGGGGGCAATGAGCAGTTCTTC.

The table lists this clone with a count of one. This rearrangement joins TRBV6-4 to TRBJ2-1; D unresolved. The V and J ends lost 4 bases and 0 bases respectively, with 4 bases between them. The germline gives CDR1 MRHNA, CDR2 SNTAGT. The CDR3 totals 13 residues. The CDR3 loop reads CASSVNSYNEQFF. The CDR3 coding sequence is TGTGCCAGCAGTGTCAACTCCTACAATGAGCAGTTCTTC.

The chain carries TRBV11-2 and TRBJ2-2; 7 bases fit TRBD2. V was pared by 7 bases and J by 2 bases, with 7 bases of the junction left unmatched. Per germline, CDR1 SGHAT and CDR2 FQNNGV. This CDR3 is 15 amino acids long. DNA of the CDR3: TGTGCCAGCACAAAGACTAGCAGCAACACCGGGGAGCTGTTTTTT. It yields the protein CASTKTSSNTGELFF.

This chain joins TRBV15 and TRBJ1-6; D is uncertain. V was cut by 1 base and J by 7 bases, with 17 bases left in between. Looked up from germline, CDR1 is LNHNV and CDR2 is YYDKDF (reference sequence). CDR3 length: 17 amino acids. CDR3 sequence: CATSRGAPGPGNSPLHF. In nucleotides, the CDR3 is TGTGCCACCAGCAGAGGGGCTCCGGGCCCGGGGAATTCACCCCTCCACTTT.

Turning to this clone: The sample carries other DNA sequences with the same CDR3. The genes are TRBV10-1 and TRBJ1-1; D perhaps matches TRBD1 (5 bases). Germline V gives CDR1 WNHNN, CDR2 SYGVQD (reference sequence). Trimming took off 3 bases at V and 5 bases at J, with 13 bases between the two ends. The CDR3 is 14 amino acids. As DNA, the CDR3 is TGCGCCAGCAGTGACCCGGGGAGGGGTACTGAAGCTTTCTTT. Translated, it gives CASSDPGRGTEAFF.

This clone was recorded a few times. The rearrangement joins TRBV2 to TRBJ1-2; 7 nucleotides match TRBD1. Trimming removed 9 bases from V and 5 bases from J; junction bases left unmatched: 9. Looked up from germline, CDR1 is SNHLY and CDR2 is FYNNEI. The CDR3 consists of 13 residues. The CDR3 loop is CASGIQGRYGYTF. The CDR3, as DNA: TGTGCCAGTGGGATACAGGGGCGGTATGGCTACACCTTC.

This clone was recorded once. V and J are TRBV28 and TRBJ2-6, with 7 positions matching TRBD2. Germline CDR1 MDHEN, CDR2 SYDVKM. The length of the CDR3 is 19 residues. The ends lost 6 bases at V and 0 bases at J; junction bases unmatched: 14. The CDR3 is CASSLAGGSRYSGANVLTF. The CDR3, as DNA: TGTGCCAGCAGCTTGGCCGGGGGGTCCCGCTACTCTGGGGCCAACGTCCTGACTTTC. The full variable domain, with the rest looked up from reference TRBV28 and TRBJ2-6, is DVKVTQSSRYLVKRTGEKVFLECVQDMDHENMFWYRQDPGLGLRLIYFSYDVKMKEKGDIPEGYSVSREKKERFSLILESASTNQTSMYLCASSLAGGSRYSGANVLTFGAGSRLTVL.

V is TRBV15 and J is TRBJ1-5; D unresolved. Germline V gene data show CDR1 as LNHNV and CDR2 as YYDKDF (reference sequence). Between the trimmed V and J ends, which lost 5 bases and 9 bases, there was a span of 14 bases. The CDR3 extends over 13 amino acids. The DNA for the CDR3 is TGTGCCACCAGCTCCTTGAGGCTGGGGCCCCAGCATTTT. Protein product: CATSSLRLGPQHF.